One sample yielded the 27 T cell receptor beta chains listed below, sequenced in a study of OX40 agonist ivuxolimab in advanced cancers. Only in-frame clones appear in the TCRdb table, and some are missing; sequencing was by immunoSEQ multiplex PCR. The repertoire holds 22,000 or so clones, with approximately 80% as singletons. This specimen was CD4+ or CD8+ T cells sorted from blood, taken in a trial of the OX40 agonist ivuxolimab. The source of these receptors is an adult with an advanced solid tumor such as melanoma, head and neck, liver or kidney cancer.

The CDR3 reads CASSYQGGGSGELFF. CDR3 DNA sequence: TGTGCCAGCAGTTACCAAGGGGGCGGATCCGGGGAGCTGTTTTTT. The chain joins TRBV6-5 to TRBJ2-2, with TRBD1 matching 7 bases. The germline CDR1 and CDR2 sequences are MNHEY and SVGAGI. Trimming cost V 2 bases and J 6 bases; bases outside gene matches: 6. The CDR3 is 15 residues long.

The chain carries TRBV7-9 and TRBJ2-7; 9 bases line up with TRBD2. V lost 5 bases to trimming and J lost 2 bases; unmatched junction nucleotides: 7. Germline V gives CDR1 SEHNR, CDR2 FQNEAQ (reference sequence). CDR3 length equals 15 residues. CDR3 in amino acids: CASSAGASGAYEQYF. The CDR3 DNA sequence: TGTGCCAGCAGCGCAGGTGCTAGCGGGGCCTACGAGCAGTACTTC.

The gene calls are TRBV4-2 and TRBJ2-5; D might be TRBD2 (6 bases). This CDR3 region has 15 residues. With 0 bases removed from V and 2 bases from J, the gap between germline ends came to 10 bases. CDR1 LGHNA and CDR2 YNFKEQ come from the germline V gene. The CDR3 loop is CASSQDWLAQETQYF. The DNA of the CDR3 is TGTGCCAGCAGCCAAGATTGGCTAGCGCAAGAGACCCAGTACTTC.

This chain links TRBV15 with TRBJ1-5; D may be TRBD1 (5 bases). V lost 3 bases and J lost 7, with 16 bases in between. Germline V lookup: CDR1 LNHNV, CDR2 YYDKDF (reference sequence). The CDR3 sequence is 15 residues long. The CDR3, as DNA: TGTGCCACCAGCAGTGCCGTGGGGACGGAGCAGCCCCAGCATTTT. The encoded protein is CATSSAVGTEQPQHF.

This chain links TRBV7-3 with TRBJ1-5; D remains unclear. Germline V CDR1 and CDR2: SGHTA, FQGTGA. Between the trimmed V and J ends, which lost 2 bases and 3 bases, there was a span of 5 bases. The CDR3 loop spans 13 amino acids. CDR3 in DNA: TGTGCCAGCAGCTTACACACCAATCAGCCCCAGCATTTT. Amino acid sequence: CASSLHTNQPQHF.

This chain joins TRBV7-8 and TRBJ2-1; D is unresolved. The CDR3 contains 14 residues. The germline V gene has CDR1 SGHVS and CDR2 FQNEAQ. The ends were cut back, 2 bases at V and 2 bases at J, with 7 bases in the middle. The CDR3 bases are TGTGCCAGCAGCTTATTCTTCACCTACAATGAGCAGTTCTTC. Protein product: CASSLFFTYNEQFF.

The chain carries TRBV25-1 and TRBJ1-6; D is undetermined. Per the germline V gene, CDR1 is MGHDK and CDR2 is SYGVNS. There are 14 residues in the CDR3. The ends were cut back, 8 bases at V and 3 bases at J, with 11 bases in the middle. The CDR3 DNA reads TGTGCCAGCTCCGATGGAAGCTATAATTCACCCCTCCACTTT. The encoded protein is CASSDGSYNSPLHF.

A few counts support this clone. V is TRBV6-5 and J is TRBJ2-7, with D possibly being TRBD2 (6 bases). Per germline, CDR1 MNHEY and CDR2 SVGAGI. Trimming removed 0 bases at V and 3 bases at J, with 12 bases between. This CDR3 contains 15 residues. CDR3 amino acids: CASSYSPSVYYEQYF. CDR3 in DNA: TGTGCCAGCAGTTACTCCCCTAGCGTCTACTACGAGCAGTACTTC.

CDR3 nucleotide sequence: TGTGCCAGCAGCCCTCCGGGACAAGGCTACAATGAGCAGTTCTTC. Protein sequence: CASSPPGQGYNEQFF. The chain uses TRBV21-1 and TRBJ2-1; whether TRBD1, the table's D call, matches the DNA was not checked. TRBV21-1 is listed as a pseudogene. CDR3 length equals 15 residues.

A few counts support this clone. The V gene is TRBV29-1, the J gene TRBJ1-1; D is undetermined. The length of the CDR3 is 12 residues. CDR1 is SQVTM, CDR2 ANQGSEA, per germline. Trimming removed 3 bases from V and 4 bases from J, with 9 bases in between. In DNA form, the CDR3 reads TGCAGCGTTGATCTGGGGAGCACTGAAGCTTTCTTT. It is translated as CSVDLGSTEAFF.

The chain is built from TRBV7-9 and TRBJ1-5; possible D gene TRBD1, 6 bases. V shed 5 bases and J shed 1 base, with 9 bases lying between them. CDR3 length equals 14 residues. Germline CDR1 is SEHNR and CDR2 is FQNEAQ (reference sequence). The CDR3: CASSPQGSNQPQHF. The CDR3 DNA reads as TGTGCCAGCAGCCCTCAGGGGAGCAATCAGCCCCAGCATTTT.

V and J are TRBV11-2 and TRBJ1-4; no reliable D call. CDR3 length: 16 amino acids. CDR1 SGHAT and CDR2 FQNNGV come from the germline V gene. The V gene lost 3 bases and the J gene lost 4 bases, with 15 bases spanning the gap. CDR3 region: CASSFPQQLSNEKLFF. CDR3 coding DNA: TGTGCCAGCAGCTTTCCACAGCAACTAAGTAATGAAAAACTGTTTTTT.

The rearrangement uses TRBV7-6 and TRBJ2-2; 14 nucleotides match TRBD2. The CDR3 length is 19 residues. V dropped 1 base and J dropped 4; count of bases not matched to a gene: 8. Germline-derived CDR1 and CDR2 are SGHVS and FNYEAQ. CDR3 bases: TGTGCCAGCAGCTTAGGACTAGCGGGGGGGCCCGGCCCCACCGGGGAGCTGTTTTTT. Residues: CASSLGLAGGPGPTGELFF.

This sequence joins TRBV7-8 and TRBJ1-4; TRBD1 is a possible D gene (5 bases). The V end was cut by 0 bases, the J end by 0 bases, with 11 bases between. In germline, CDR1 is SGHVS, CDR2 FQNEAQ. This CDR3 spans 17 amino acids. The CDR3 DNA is TGTGCCAGCAGCTTAGCCGGCGGGACTGCAACTAATGAAAAACTGTTTTTT. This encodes CASSLAGGTATNEKLFF.

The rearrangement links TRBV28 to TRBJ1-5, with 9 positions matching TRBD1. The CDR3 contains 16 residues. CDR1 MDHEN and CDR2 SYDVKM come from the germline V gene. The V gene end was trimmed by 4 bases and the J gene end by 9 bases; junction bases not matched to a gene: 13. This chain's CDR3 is CASSSPGQGFRWPQHF. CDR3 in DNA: TGTGCCAGCAGTTCACCGGGACAGGGATTTCGGTGGCCCCAGCATTTT.

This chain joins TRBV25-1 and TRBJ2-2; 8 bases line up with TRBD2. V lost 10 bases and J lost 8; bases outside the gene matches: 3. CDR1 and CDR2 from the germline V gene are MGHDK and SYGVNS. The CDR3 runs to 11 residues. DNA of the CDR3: TGTGCCACCGAGCGGGGGGGGGAGCTGTTTTTT. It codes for CATERGGELFF.

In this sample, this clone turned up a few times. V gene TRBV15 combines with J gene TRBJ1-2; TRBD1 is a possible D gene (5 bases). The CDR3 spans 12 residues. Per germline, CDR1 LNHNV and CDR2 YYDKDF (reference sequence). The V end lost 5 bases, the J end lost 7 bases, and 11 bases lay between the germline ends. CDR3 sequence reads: CATSFDGGGYTF. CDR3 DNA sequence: TGTGCCACCAGCTTCGATGGGGGTGGCTACACCTTC.

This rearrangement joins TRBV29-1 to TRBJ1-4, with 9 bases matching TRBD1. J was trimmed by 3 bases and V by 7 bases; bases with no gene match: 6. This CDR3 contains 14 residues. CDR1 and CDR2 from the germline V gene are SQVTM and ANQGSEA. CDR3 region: CSGGTGMANEKLFF. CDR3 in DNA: TGCAGCGGCGGGACAGGGATGGCTAATGAAAAACTGTTTTTT.

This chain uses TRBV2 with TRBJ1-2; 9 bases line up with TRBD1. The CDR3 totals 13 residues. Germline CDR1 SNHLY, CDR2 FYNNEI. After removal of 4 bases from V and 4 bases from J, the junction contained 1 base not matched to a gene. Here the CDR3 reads CASSGTGAYGYTF. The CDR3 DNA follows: TGTGCCAGCAGTGGGACAGGGGCCTATGGCTACACCTTC.

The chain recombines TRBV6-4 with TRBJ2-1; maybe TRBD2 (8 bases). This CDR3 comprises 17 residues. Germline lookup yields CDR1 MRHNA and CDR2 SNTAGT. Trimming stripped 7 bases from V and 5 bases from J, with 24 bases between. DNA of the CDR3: TGTGCCAGCACCCAGGGGGAGGTAGCGGGGCCGAACAATGAGCAGTTCTTC. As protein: CASTQGEVAGPNNEQFF.

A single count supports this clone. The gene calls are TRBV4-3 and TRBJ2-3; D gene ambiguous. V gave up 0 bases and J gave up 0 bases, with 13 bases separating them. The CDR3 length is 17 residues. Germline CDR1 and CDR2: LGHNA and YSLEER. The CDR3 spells CASSQDYPGFSTDTQYF. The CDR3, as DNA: TGCGCCAGCAGCCAAGACTACCCCGGGTTTAGCACAGATACGCAGTATTTT.

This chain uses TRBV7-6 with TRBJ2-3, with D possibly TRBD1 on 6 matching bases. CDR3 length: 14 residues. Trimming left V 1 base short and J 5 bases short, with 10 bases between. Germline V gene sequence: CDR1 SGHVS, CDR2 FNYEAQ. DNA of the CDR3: TGTGCCAGCAGCTTAGGAACAGGGAAAGATACGCAGTATTTT. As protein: CASSLGTGKDTQYF.

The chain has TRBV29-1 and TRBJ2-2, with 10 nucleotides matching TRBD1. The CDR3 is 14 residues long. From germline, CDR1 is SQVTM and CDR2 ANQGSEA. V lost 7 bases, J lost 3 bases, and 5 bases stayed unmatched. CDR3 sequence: CSATTGGYTGELFF. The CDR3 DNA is TGCAGCGCAACGACAGGGGGCTACACCGGGGAGCTGTTTTTT.

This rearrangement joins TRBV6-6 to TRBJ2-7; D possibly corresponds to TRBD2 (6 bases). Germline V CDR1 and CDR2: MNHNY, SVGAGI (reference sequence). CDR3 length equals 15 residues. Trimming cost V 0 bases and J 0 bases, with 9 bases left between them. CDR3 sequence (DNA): TGTGCCAGCAGTTACTCTTGGGGGGACTCCTACGAGCAGTACTTC. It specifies CASSYSWGDSYEQYF.

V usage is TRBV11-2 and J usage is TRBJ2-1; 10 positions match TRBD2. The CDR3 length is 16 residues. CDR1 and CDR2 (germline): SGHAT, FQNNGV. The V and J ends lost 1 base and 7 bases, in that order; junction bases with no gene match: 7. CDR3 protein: CASSLGGLAGDNEQFF. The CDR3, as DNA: TGTGCCAGCAGCTTAGGAGGTCTAGCGGGGGATAATGAGCAGTTCTTC.

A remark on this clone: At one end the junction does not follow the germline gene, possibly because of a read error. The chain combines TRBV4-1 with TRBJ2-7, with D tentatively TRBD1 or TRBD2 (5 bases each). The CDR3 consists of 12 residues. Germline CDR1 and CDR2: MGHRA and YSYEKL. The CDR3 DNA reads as TGTGCCAGCAGCTTGGGGGCCTACGAGCAGTACTTC. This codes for CASSLGAYEQYF.

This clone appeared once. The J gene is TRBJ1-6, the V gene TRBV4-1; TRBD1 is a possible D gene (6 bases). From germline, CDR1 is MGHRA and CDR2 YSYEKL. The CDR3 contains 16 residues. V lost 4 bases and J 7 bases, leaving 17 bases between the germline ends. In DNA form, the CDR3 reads TGCGCCAGCAGCCCGCGAGATGGGGGCCTAAATTCACCCCTCCACTTT. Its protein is CASSPRDGGLNSPLHF.